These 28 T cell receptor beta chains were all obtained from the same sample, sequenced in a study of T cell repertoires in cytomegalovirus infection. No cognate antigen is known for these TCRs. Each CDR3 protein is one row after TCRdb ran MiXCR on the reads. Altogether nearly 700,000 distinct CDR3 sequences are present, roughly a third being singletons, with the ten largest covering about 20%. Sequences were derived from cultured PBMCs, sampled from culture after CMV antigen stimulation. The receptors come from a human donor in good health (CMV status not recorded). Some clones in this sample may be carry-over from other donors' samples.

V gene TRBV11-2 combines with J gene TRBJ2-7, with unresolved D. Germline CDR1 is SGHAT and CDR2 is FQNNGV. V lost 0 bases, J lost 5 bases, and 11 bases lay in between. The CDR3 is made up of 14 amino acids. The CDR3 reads CASSLEGWLDEQYF. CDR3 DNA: TGTGCCAGCAGCTTAGAGGGGTGGTTGGACGAGCAGTACTTC.

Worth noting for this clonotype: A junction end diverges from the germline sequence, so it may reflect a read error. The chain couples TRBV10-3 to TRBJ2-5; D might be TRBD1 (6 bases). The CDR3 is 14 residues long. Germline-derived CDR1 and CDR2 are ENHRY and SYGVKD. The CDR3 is CAISATGSQETQNF. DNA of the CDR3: TGTGCCATCAGCGCAACAGGGTCCCAAGAGACCCAGAACTTC.

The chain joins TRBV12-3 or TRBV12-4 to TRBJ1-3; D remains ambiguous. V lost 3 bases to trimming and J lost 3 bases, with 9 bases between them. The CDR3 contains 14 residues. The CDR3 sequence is CASSFLVVGNTIYF. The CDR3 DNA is TGTGCCAGCAGTTTTCTTGTAGTTGGAAACACCATATATTTT.

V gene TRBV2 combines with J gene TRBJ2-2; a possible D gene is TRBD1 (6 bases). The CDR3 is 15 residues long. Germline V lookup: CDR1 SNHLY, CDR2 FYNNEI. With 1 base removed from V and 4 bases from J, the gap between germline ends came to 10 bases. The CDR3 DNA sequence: TGTGCCAGCAGTGAAGACAGGGTGGGCACCGGGGAGCTGTTTTTT. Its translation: CASSEDRVGTGELFF. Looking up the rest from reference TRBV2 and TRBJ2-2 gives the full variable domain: EPEVTQTPSHQVTQMGQEVILRCVPISNHLYFYWYRQILGQKVEFLVSFYNNEISEKSEIFDDQFSVERPDGSNFTLKIRSTKLEDSAMYFCASSEDRVGTGELFFGEGSRLTVL.

The CDR3 loop reads CASSLGGTKNIQYF. CDR3 coding DNA: TGTGCCAGCAGTTTGGGGGGGACAAAAAACATTCAGTACTTC. The chain carries TRBV28 and TRBJ2-4; TRBD2 is a possible D gene (7 bases). The CDR3 is 14 residues long. Trimming removed 3 bases at V and 4 bases at J, with 10 bases between. The germline CDR1 and CDR2 sequences are MDHEN and SYDVKM.

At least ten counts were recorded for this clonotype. As DNA, the CDR3 is TGTGCCAGCAGCAGGGGGACACCAAACCTCGCCTATGGCTACACCTTC. Protein product: CASSRGTPNLAYGYTF. This chain uses TRBV7-2 with TRBJ1-2, with D possibly matching TRBD1 (6 bases). Germline V lookup: CDR1 SGHTA, CDR2 FQGNSA. V was pared by 5 bases and J by 4 bases, with 20 bases between. The CDR3 loop spans 16 amino acids.

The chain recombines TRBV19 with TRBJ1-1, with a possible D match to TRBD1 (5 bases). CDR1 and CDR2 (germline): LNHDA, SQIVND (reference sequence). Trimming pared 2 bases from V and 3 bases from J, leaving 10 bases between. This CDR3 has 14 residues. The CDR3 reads CASSIYQGDTEAFF. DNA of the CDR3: TGTGCCAGTAGTATATATCAGGGTGACACTGAAGCTTTCTTT.

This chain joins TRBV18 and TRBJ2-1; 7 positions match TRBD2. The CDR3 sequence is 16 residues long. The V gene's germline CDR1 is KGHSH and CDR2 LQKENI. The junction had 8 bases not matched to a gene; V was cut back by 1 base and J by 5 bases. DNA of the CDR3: TGTGCCAGCTCACCACGGGTGGGAGGGCCGGACAATGAGCAGTTCTTC. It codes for CASSPRVGGPDNEQFF.

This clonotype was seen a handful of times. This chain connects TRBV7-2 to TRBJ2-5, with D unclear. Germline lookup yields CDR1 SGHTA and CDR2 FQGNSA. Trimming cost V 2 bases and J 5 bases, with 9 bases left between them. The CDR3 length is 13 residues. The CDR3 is CASSLSHRETQYF. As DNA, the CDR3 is TGTGCCAGCAGCTTAAGTCATAGGGAGACCCAGTACTTC.

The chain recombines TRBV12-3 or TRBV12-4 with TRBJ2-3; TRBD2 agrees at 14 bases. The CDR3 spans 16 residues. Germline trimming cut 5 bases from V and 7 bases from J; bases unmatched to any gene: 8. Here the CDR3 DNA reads TGTGCCAGCAGTCCGGGACTAGCGGGGGTCTACTATACGCAGTATTTT. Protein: CASSPGLAGVYYTQYF.

CDR3 DNA sequence: TGCGCCAGCAGCTCAGGACTAGCGGGGACCGATGAGCAGTTCTTC. As protein: CASSSGLAGTDEQFF. J is TRBJ2-1 and V is TRBV5-1, with 12 bases identical to TRBD2. CDR1 is SGHRS, CDR2 YFSETQ, per germline. After removal of 3 bases from V and 8 bases from J, the junction contained 6 bases not matched to a gene. The CDR3 loop spans 15 amino acids. Supplemented by reference TRBV5-1 and TRBJ2-1, the full variable domain reads KAGVTQTPRYLIKTRGQQVTLSCSPISGHRSVSWYQQTPGQGLQFLFEYFSETQRNKGNFPGRFSGRQFSNSRSEMNVSTLELGDSALYLCASSSGLAGTDEQFFGPGTRLTVL.

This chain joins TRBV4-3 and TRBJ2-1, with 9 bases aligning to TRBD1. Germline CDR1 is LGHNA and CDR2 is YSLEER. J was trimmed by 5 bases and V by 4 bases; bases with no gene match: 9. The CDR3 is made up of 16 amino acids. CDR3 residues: CASSLIGGQGDNEQFF. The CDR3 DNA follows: TGCGCCAGCAGCCTCATAGGGGGACAGGGCGACAATGAGCAGTTCTTC.

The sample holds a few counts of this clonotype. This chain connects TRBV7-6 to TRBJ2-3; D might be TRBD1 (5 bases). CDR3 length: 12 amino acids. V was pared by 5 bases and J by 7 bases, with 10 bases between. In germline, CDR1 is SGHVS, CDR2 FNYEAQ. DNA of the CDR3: TGTGCCAGCAGCGCCAGGGTACATACGCAGTATTTT. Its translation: CASSARVHTQYF.

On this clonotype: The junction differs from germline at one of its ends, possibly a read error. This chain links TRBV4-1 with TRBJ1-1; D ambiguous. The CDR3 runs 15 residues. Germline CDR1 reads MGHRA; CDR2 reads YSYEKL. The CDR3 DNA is TGTGCCAGCAGCCAAGGAGTAGGCGAGAACACTGAAGCTTTCTTT. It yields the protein CASSQGVGENTEAFF.

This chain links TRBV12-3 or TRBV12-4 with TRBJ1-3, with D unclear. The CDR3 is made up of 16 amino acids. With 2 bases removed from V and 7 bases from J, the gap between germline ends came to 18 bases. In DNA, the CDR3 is TGTGCCAGCAGTTTAAGGTCCGGGCAGGCGGCGAACACCATATATTTT. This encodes CASSLRSGQAANTIYF.

The CDR3 region is CASSQSPGENYGYTF. The CDR3, as DNA: TGTGCCAGCAGCCAATCTCCAGGAGAGAACTATGGCTACACCTTC. This chain links TRBV4-2 with TRBJ1-2; D not resolved. Between the trimmed V and J ends, which lost 2 bases and 2 bases, there was a span of 12 bases. This CDR3 comprises 15 residues. Germline V gives CDR1 LGHNA, CDR2 YNFKEQ.

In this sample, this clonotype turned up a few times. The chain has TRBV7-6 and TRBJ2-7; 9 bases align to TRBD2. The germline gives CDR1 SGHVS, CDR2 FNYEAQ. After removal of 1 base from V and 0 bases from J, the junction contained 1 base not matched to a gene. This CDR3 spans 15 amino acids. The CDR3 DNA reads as TGTGCCAGCAGCTTAGATAGCGGGAGCTCCTACGAGCAGTACTTC. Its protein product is CASSLDSGSSYEQYF.

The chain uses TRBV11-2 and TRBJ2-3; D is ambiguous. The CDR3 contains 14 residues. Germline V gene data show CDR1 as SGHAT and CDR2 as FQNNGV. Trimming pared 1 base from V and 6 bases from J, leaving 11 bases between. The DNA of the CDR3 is TGTGCCAGCAGCTTAGTGGTAGCTAGTGATACGCAGTATTTT. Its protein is CASSLVVASDTQYF.

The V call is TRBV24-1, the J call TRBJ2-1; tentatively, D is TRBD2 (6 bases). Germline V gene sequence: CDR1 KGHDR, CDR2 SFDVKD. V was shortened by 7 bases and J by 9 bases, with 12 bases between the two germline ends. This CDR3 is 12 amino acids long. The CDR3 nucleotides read TGTGCCACCAGAAGTCGGGGAGGTGAGCAGTTCTTC. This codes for CATRSRGGEQFF.

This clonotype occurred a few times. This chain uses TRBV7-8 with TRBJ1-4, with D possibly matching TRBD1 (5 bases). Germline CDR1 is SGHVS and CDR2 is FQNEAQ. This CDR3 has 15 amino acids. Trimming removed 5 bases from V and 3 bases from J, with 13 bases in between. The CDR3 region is CASSLTPGPNEKLFF. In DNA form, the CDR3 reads TGTGCCAGCAGCCTGACCCCGGGGCCTAATGAAAAACTGTTTTTT.

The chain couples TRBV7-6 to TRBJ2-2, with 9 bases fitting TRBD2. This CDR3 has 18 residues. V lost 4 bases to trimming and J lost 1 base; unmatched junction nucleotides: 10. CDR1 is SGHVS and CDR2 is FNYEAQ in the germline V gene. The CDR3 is CASSSRRASGMNTGELFF. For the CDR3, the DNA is TGTGCCAGCAGCTCCCGGAGGGCTAGCGGGATGAACACCGGGGAGCTGTTTTTT.

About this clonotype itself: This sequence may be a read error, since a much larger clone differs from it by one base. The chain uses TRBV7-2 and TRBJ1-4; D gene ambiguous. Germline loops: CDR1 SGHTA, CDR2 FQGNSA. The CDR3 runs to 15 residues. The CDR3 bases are TGTTCCAGCAGCCCCCGCGAGGCGATTAATGAAAAACTGTTTTTT. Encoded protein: CSSSPREAINEKLFF.

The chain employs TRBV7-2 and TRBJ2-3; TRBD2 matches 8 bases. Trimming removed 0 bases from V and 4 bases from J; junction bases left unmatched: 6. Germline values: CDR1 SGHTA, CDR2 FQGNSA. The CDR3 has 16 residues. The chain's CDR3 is CASSLAGGRRADTQYF. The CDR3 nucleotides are TGTGCCAGCAGCTTAGCCGGCGGGAGGAGGGCAGATACGCAGTATTTT.

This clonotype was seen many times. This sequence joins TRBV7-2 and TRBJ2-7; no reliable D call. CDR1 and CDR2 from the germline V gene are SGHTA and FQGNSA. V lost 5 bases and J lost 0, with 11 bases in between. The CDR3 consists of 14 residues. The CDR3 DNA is TGTGCCAGCAGCGCAGACTGGAACTCCTACGAGCAGTACTTC. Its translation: CASSADWNSYEQYF.

The CDR3 nucleotides read TGTGCCAGCAGCGTAAGGTCCTACGAGCAGTACTTC. Translated: CASSVRSYEQYF. The rearrangement joins TRBV7-8 to TRBJ2-7, with D unresolved. Trimming stripped 5 bases from V and 1 base from J, with 6 bases between. This CDR3 is 12 amino acids long. Germline V gene sequence: CDR1 SGHVS, CDR2 FQNEAQ.

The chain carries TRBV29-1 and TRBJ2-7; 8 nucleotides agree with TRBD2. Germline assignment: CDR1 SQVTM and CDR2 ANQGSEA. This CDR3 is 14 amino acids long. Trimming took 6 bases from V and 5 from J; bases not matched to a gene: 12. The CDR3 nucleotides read TGCAGCGTCTCGGGGGGGGGAATTTTGGACGAGCAGTACTTC. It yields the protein CSVSGGGILDEQYF.

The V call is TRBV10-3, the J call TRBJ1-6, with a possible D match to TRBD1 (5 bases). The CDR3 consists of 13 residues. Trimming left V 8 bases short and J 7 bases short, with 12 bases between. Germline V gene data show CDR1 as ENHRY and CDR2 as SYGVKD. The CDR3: CAIGALNNSPLHF. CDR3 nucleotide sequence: TGTGCCATCGGGGCCTTGAACAATTCACCCCTCCACTTT.

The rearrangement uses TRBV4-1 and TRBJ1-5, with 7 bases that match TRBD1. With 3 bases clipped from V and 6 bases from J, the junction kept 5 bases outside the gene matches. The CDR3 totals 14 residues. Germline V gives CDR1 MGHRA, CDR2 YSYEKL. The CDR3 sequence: CASSHDRAGQPQHF. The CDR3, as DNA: TGCGCCAGCAGCCACGACAGGGCCGGTCAGCCCCAGCATTTT.